The rows below give T cell receptor beta chains drawn from one sample of a study of radiation and T cells in renal cell carcinoma. Profiled with immunoSEQ multiplex PCR; TCRdb holds only in-frame clones, not every one. The table lists 25,000 to 30,000 clones, 81% of them singletons, with 30% to 40% in the top ten. This sample comprised blood, obtained from a patient whose treatment included radiotherapy and nephrectomy. These receptors originate from a man aged 55 to 69 with renal cell carcinoma. CDR3s include the opening cysteine and the closing phenylalanine or tryptophan. D genes are given only for firm matches. Part of the rows lack a size; the others show once, few, many or a class for expanded clones.

TRBJ2-5 | TRBV7-9 | . | . | CASSYRVFGPLSRTQYF | TGTGCCAGCAGCTACAGGGTTTTCGGGCCGCTGTCCAGGACCCAGTACTTC
TRBJ1-1 | TRBV6-5 | . | . | CASSSTATEAFF | TGTGCCAGCAGTTCGACAGCCACTGAAGCTTTCTTT
TRBJ2-3 | TRBV13 | . | . | CASSLTGMDTQYF | TGTGCCAGCAGCTTAACGGGAATGGATACGCAGTATTTT
TRBJ2-2 | TRBV14 | . | . | CASSQSAQVANTGELFF | TGTGCCAGCAGCCAATCCGCGCAGGTTGCCAACACCGGGGAGCTGTTTTTT
TRBJ2-2 | TRBV9 | . | . | CASSVGTNTGELFF | TGTGCCAGCAGCGTCGGAACGAACACCGGGGAGCTGTTTTTT
TRBJ1-5 | TRBV27 | . | . | CASSLQREQPQHF | TGTGCCAGCAGCCTCCAGAGGGAACAGCCCCAGCATTTT
TRBJ1-1 | TRBV14 | once | . | CASSGLLNTEAFF | TGTGCCAGCTCGGGACTTTTGAACACTGAAGCTTTCTTT
TRBJ2-7 | TRBV9 | . | . | CASSVGIDYEQYF | TGTGCCAGCAGCGTTGGCATAGACTACGAGCAGTACTTC
TRBJ2-5 | TRBV5-1 | . | TRBD1 | CASSSPGQKETQYF | TGCGCCAGCAGCTCACCGGGACAGAAAGAGACCCAGTACTTC
TRBJ2-2 | TRBV4-1 | once | . | CASSQGPPRGGNTGELFF | TGCGCCAGCAGCCAAGGTCCCCCCAGGGGCGGGAACACCGGGGAGCTGTTTTTT
TRBJ1-5 | TRBV19 | . | . | CASSRQGPNQPQHF | TGTGCCAGTAGTCGTCAGGGACCCAATCAGCCCCAGCATTTT
TRBJ2-3 | TRBV27 | . | . | CASSRRYNTDTQYF | TGTGCCAGCAGCCGTAGGTATAACACAGATACGCAGTATTTT
TRBJ2-3 | TRBV29-1 | . | . | CSVAPRHATDTQYF | TGCAGCGTTGCTCCCAGGCACGCCACAGATACGCAGTATTTT
TRBJ2-1 | TRBV5-1 | . | TRBD2 | CASSLGLAGSFNEQFF | TGCGCCAGCAGCTTGGGACTAGCGGGTAGTTTCAATGAGCAGTTCTTC
TRBJ1-5 | TRBV13 | . | . | CASSLGTRNQPQHF | TGTGCCAGCAGCTTAGGGACACGAAATCAGCCCCAGCATTTT
TRBJ2-1 | TRBV7-2 | . | TRBD1 | CASRDRDYNEQFF | TGTGCCAGCAGGGACAGGGACTACAATGAGCAGTTCTTC
TRBJ2-1 | TRBV5-4 | . | TRBD2 | CASSFSGGSYNEQFF | TGTGCCAGCAGCTTCAGCGGGGGTTCCTACAATGAGCAGTTCTTC
TRBJ1-2 | TRBV4-1 | . | TRBD1 | CASSHRQGGDYGYTF | TGCGCCAGCAGCCACAGGCAAGGGGGCGACTATGGCTACACCTTC
TRBJ2-3 | TRBV9 | . | . | CASSAGPAGDTQYF | TGTGCCAGCAGCGCCGGTCCAGCTGGAGATACGCAGTATTTT
TRBJ1-5 | TRBV27 | . | TRBD1 | CATQTGDSNQPQHF | TGTGCCACTCAGACAGGGGATAGCAATCAGCCCCAGCATTTT
TRBJ2-2 | TRBV7-3 | . | TRBD2 | CASSLRAGGPAGELFF | TGTGCCAGCAGCTTACGGGCGGGAGGGCCCGCCGGGGAGCTGTTTTTT
TRBJ2-6 | TRBV5-4 | . | TRBD1 | CASSQGAINSGANVLTF | TGTGCCAGCAGCCAGGGGGCAATCAACTCTGGGGCCAACGTCCTGACTTTC
TRBJ1-2 | TRBV7-8 | . | . | CASSISGEVYGYTF | TGTGCCAGCAGCATCAGTGGGGAGGTCTATGGCTACACCTTC
TRBJ2-7 | TRBV7-2 | . | TRBD2 | CASSLNSGRPNEQYF | TGTGCCAGCAGCTTAAATAGCGGGAGACCCAACGAGCAGTACTTC
TRBJ2-3 | TRBV19 | . | . | CASSIGGGDTDTQYF | TGTGCCAGTAGTATAGGTGGTGGCGACACAGATACGCAGTATTTT
TRBJ2-5 | TRBV25-1 | . | . | CASSRMTTQETQYF | TGTGCCAGCAGTAGAATGACGACTCAAGAGACCCAGTACTTC
TRBJ2-1 | TRBV7-9 | . | . | CASSLTLGWFF | TGTGCCAGCAGCTTAACCCTGGGTTGGTTCTTC
TRBJ2-7 | TRBV5-1 | . | . | CASSFTGSSYEQYF | TGCGCCAGCAGCTTTACAGGGAGCTCCTACGAGCAGTACTTC
TRBJ1-2 | TRBV29-1 | . | . | CSSSPPGGRSYTF | TGCAGCTCGTCCCCCCCGGGGGGCCGGAGCTACACCTTC
TRBJ2-1 | TRBV5-4 | . | TRBD2 | CASSLTASGYNEQFF | TGTGCCAGCAGCTTAACGGCTAGCGGTTACAATGAGCAGTTCTTC
TRBJ1-4 | TRBV5-1 | . | . | CASSFQRLQGYNEKLFF | TGCGCCAGCAGCTTTCAGAGACTACAGGGTTATAATGAAAAACTGTTTTTT